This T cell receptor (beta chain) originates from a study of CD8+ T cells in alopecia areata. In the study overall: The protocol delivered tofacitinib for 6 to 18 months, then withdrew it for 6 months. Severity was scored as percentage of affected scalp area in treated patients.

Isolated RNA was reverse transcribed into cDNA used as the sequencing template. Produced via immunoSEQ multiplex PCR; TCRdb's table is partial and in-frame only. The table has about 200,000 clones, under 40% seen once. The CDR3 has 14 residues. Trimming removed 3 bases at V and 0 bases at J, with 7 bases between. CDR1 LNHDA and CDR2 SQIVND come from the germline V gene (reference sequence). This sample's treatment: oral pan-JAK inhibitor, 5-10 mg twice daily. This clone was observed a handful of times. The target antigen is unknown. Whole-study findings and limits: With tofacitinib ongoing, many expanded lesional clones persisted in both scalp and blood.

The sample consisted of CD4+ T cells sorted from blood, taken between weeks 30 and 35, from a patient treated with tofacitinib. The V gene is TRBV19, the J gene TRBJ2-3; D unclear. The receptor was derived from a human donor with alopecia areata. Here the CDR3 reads CASSITISTDTQYF. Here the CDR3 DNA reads TGTGCCAGTAGTATCACTATTAGCACAGATACGCAGTATTTT.